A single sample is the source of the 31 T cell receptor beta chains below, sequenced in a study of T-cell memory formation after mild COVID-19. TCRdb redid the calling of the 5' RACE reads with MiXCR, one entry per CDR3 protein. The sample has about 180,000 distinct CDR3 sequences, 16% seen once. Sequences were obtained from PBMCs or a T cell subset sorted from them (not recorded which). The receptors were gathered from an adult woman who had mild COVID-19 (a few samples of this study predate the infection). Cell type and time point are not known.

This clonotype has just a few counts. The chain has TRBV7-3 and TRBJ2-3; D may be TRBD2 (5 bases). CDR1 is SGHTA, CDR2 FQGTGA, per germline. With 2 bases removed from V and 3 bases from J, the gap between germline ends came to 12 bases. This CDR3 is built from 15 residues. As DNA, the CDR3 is TGTGCCAGCAGCTTACTCCCTAGCAGGACAGATACGCAGTATTTT. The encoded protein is CASSLLPSRTDTQYF.

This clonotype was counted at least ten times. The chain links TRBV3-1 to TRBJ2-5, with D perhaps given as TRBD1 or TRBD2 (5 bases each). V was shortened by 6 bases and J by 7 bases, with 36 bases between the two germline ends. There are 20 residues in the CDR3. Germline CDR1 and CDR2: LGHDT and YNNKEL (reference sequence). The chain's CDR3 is CASSHGNSRARGGPHGTQYF. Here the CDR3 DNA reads TGTGCCAGCAGTCATGGGAATAGCAGGGCGAGAGGAGGTCCCCACGGGACCCAGTACTTC.

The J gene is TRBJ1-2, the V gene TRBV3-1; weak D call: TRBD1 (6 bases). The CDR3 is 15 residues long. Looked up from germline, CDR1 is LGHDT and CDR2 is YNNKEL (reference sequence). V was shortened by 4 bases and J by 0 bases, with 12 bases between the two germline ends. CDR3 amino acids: CASSPEWTANYGYTF. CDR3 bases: TGTGCCAGCAGCCCTGAATGGACAGCTAACTATGGCTACACCTTC.

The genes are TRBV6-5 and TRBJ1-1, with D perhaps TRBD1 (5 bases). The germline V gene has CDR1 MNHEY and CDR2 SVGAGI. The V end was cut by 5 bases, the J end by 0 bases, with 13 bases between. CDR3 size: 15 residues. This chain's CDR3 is CASSPSGGVNTEAFF. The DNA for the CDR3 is TGTGCCAGCAGTCCCTCTGGGGGGGTGAACACTGAAGCTTTCTTT.

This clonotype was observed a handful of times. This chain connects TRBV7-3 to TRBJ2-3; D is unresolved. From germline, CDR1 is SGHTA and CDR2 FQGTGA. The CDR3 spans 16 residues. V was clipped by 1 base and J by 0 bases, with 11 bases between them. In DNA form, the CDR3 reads TGTGCCAGCAGCTTAAGGGGTACGGTCAGCACAGATACGCAGTATTTT. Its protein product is CASSLRGTVSTDTQYF. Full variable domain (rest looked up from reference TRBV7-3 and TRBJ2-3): GAGVSQTPSNKVTEKGKYVELRCDPISGHTALYWYRQSLGQGPEFLIYFQGTGAADDSGLPNDRFFAVRPEGSVSTLKIQRTERGDSAVYLCASSLRGTVSTDTQYFGPGTRLTVL.

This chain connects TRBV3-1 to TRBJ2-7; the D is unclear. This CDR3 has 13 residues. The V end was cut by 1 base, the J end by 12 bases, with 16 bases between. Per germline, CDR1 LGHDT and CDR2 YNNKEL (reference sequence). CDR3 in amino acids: CASSQALDLLPYF. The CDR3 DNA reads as TGTGCCAGCAGCCAAGCCCTGGACCTTCTGCCGTACTTC.

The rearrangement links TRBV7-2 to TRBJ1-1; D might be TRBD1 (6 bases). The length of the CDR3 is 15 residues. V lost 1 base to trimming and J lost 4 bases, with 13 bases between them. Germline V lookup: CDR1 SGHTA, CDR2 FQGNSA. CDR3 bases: TGTGCCAGCAGCTTAGGCCGGGGGGCTTTCACTGAAGCTTTCTTT. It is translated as CASSLGRGAFTEAFF. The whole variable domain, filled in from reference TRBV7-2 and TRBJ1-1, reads GAGVSQSPSNKVTEKGKDVELRCDPISGHTALYWYRQSLGQGLEFLIYFQGNSAPDKSGLPSDRFSAERTGGSVSTLTIQRTQQEDSAVYLCASSLGRGAFTEAFFGQGTRLTVV.

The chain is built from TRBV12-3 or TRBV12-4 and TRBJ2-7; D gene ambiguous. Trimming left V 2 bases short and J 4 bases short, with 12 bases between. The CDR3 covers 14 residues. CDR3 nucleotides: TGTGCCAGCAGTTTACGTCAGGTACCTTACGAGCAGTACTTC. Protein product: CASSLRQVPYEQYF.

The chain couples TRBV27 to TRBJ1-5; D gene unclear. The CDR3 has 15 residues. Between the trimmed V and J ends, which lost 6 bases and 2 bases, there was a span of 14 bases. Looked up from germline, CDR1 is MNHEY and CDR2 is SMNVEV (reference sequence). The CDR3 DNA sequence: TGTGCCAGCAGCCCCTCGCGCGTCGGCAATCAGCCCCAGCATTTT. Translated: CASSPSRVGNQPQHF.

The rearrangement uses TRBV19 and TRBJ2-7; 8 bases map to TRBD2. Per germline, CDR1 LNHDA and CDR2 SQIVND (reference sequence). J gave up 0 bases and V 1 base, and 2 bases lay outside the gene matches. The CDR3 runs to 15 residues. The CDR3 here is CASSIASGSSYEQYF. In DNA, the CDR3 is TGTGCCAGTAGTATAGCCAGCGGGAGCTCCTACGAGCAGTACTTC.

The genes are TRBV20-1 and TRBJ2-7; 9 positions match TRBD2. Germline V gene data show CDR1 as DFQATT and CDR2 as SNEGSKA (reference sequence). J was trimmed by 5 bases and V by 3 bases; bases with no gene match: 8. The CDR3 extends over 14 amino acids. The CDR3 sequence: CSASFASGNHEQYF. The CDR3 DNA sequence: TGCAGTGCTAGCTTTGCTAGCGGGAACCACGAGCAGTACTTC.

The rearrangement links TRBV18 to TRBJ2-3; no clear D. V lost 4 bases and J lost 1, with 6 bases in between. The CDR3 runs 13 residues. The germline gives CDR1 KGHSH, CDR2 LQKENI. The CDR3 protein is CASSQKGTDTQYF. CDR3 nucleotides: TGTGCCAGCTCACAGAAGGGCACAGATACGCAGTATTTT.

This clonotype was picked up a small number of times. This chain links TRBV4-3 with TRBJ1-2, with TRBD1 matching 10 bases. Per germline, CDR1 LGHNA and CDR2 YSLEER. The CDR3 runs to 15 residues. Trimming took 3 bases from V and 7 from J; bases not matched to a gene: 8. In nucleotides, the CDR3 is TGCGCCAGCAGCCAGCGGGTGACAGGGGGCGGTGGCTACACCTTC. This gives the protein CASSQRVTGGGGYTF.

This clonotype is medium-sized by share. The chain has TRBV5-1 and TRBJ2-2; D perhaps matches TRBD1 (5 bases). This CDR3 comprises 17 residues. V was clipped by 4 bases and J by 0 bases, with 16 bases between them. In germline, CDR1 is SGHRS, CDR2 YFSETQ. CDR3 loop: CASSKGHRDPNTGELFF. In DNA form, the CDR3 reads TGCGCCAGCAGCAAGGGGCACAGAGATCCGAACACCGGGGAGCTGTTTTTT. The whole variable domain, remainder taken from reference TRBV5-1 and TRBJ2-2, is KAGVTQTPRYLIKTRGQQVTLSCSPISGHRSVSWYQQTPGQGLQFLFEYFSETQRNKGNFPGRFSGRQFSNSRSEMNVSTLELGDSALYLCASSKGHRDPNTGELFFGEGSRLTVL.

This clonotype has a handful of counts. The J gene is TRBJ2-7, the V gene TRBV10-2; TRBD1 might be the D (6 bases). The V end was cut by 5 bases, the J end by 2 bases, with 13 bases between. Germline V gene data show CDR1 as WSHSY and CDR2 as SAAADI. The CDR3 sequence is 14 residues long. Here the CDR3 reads CASSSGHGAYEQYF. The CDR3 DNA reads TGCGCCAGCAGTTCGGGACACGGCGCCTACGAGCAGTACTTC.

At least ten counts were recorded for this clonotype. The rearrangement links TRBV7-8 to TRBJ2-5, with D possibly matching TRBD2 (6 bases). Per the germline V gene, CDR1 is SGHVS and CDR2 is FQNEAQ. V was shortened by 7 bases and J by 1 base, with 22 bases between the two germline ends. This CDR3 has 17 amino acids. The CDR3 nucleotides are TGTGCCAGCACACCTCCCGGGAGTAGCGGAGTCCAAGAGACCCAGTACTTC. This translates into CASTPPGSSGVQETQYF.

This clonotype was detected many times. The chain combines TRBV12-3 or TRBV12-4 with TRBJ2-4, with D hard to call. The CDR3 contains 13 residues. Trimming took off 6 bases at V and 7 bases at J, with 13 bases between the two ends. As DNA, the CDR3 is TGTGCCAGCAGCGTCGGCCCCCTGAACATTCAGTACTTC. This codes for CASSVGPLNIQYF.

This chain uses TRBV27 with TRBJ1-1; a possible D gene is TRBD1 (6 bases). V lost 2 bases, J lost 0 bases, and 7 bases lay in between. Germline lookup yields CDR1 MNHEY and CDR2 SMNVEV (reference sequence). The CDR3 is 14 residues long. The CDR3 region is CASSLTGLNTEAFF. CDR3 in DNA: TGTGCCAGCAGTTTAACAGGGTTGAACACTGAAGCTTTCTTT.

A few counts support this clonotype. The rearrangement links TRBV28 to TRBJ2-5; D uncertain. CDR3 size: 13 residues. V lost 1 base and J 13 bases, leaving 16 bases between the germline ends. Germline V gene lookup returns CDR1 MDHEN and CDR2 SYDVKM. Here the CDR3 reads CASSLYLEQSPYF. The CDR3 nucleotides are TGTGCCAGCAGTTTATACCTCGAACAGTCCCCGTACTTC.

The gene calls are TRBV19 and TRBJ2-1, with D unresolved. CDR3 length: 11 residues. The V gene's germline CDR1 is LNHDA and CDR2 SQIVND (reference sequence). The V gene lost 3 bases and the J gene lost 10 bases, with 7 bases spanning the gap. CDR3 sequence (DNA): TGTGCCAGTAGTATTCGGGCCGAGCAGTTCTTC. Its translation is CASSIRAEQFF.

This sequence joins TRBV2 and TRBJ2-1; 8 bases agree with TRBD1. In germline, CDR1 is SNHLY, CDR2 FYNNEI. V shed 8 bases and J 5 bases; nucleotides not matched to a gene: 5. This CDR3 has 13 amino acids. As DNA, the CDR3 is TGTGCCAGCGGACAGGGTATTGACAATGAGCAGTTCTTC. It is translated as CASGQGIDNEQFF. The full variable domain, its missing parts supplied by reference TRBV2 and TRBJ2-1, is EPEVTQTPSHQVTQMGQEVILRCVPISNHLYFYWYRQILGQKVEFLVSFYNNEISEKSEIFDDQFSVERPDGSNFTLKIRSTKLEDSAMYFCASGQGIDNEQFFGPGTRLTVL.

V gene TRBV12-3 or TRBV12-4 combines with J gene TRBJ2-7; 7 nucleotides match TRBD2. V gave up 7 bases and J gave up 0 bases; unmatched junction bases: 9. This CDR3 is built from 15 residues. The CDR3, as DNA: TGTGCCAGCAAGCCCGCGGGCGGGAGCTCCTACGAGCAGTACTTC. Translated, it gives CASKPAGGSSYEQYF.

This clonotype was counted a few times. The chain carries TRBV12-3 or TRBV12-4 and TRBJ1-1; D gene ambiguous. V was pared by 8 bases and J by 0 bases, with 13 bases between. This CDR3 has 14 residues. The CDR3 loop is CASQWAAMNTEAFF. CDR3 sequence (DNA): TGTGCCAGCCAATGGGCGGCCATGAACACTGAAGCTTTCTTT.

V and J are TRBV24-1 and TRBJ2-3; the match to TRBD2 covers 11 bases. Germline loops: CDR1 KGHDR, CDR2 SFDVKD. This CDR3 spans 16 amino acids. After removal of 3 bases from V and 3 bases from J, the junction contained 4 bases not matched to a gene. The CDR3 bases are TGTGCCACCAGTGATCCTAGCGGGAGGTCGACAGATACGCAGTATTTT. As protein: CATSDPSGRSTDTQYF.

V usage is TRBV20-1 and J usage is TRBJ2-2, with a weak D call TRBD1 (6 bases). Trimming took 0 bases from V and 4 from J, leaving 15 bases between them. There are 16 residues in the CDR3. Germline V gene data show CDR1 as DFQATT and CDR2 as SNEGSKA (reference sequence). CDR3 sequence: CSARDQRQALTGELFF. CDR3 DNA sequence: TGCAGTGCTAGAGATCAGAGACAGGCCCTCACCGGGGAGCTGTTTTTT.

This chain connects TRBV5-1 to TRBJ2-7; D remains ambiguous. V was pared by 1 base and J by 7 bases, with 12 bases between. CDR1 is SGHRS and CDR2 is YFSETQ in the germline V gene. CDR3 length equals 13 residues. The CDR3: CASSLSSAREQYF. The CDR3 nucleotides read TGCGCCAGCAGCTTGTCTTCGGCGAGAGAGCAGTACTTC.

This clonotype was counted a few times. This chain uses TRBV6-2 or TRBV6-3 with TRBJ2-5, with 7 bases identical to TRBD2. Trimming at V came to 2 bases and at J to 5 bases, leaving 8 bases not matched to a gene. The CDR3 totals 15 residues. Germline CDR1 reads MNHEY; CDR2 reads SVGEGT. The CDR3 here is CASSYRKLGGETQYF. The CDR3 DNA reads TGTGCCAGCAGTTACCGCAAGTTGGGAGGGGAGACCCAGTACTTC.

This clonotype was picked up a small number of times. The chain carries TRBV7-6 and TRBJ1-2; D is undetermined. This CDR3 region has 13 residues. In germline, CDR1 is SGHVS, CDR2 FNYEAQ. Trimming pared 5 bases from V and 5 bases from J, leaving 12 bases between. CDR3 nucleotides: TGTGCCAGCAGCCCCCGGACTGGATATGGCTACACCTTC. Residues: CASSPRTGYGYTF.

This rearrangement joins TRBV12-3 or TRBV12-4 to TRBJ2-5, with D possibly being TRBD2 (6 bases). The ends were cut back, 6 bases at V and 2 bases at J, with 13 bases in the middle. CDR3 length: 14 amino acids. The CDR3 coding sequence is TGTGCCAGCAGCAACTCGGGGGTTCAAGAGACCCAGTACTTC. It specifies CASSNSGVQETQYF.

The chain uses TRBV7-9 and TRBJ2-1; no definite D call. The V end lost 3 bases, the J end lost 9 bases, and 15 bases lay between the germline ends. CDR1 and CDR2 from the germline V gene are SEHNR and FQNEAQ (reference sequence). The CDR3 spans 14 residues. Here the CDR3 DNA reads TGTGCCAGCAGCTTGATGTCTGGTAGGGCTGAGCAGTTCTTC. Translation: CASSLMSGRAEQFF. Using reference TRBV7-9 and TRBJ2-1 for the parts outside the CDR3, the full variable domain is DTGVSQNPRHKITKRGQNVTFRCDPISEHNRLYWYRQTLGQGPEFLTYFQNEAQLEKSRLLSDRFSAERPKGSFSTLEIQRTEQGDSAMYLCASSLMSGRAEQFFGPGTRLTVL.

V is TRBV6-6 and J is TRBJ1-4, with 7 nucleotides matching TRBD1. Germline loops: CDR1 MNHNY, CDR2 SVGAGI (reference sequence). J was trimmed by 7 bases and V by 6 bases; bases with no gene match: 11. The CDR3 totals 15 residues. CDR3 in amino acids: CASRPRQGRVEKLFF. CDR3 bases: TGTGCCAGCAGACCCCGACAGGGTCGGGTTGAAAAACTGTTTTTT.